Listed here are 25 T cell receptor beta chains from one sample, sequenced in a study of blood T cell repertoires in COVID-19. Data came from immunoSEQ multiplex PCR; TCRdb stores just in-frame clones and leaves some out. In the table there are fewer than 250,000 clones, roughly 90% of which are singletons. Source material: PBMCs or T cells enriched from blood (not recorded which). Receptors originate from a woman aged 18-29 years who had recovered from COVID-19.

As to this clone: Additional DNA sequences in this sample encode the identical CDR3. This chain joins TRBV19 and TRBJ1-5, with D possibly matching TRBD1 (5 bases). The CDR3 totals 14 residues. Trimming removed 6 bases at V and 2 bases at J, with 11 bases between. Germline values: CDR1 LNHDA, CDR2 SQIVND (reference sequence). In nucleotides, the CDR3 is TGTGCCAGTAGCGGGCAGGGTGGCAATCAGCCCCAGCATTTT. Amino acid sequence: CASSGQGGNQPQHF.

The chain couples TRBV5-1 to TRBJ2-7; 9 bases fit TRBD2. The ends lost 4 bases at V and 2 bases at J; junction bases unmatched: 4. The CDR3 covers 14 residues. Germline loops: CDR1 SGHRS, CDR2 YFSETQ. CDR3: CASSAGGIAYEQYF. The DNA for the CDR3 is TGCGCCAGCAGCGCGGGGGGGATTGCCTACGAGCAGTACTTC.

This chain joins TRBV5-1 and TRBJ1-1; D uncertain. CDR1 SGHRS and CDR2 YFSETQ come from the germline V gene. CDR3 length equals 14 residues. V was clipped by 0 bases and J by 1 base, with 7 bases between them. CDR3 loop: CASSLATTNTEAFF. The CDR3 DNA reads as TGCGCCAGCAGCTTGGCGACAACGAACACTGAAGCTTTCTTT.

The gene calls are TRBV28 and TRBJ2-5, with TRBD1 identical over 8 bases. The V gene end was trimmed by 6 bases and the J gene end by 5 bases; junction bases not matched to a gene: 8. The CDR3 runs to 14 residues. Looked up from germline, CDR1 is MDHEN and CDR2 is SYDVKM. CDR3: CASSPDRERETQYF. The CDR3 coding sequence is TGTGCCAGCAGCCCGGACAGGGAAAGGGAGACCCAGTACTTC.

This clone was detected only once. The rearrangement uses TRBV3-1 (or the pseudogene TRBV3-2) and TRBJ1-1; a weak D match, TRBD1 (6 bases). The CDR3 consists of 13 residues. Germline CDR1 LGHDT, CDR2 YNNKEL (reference sequence). V lost 6 bases and J 6 bases, leaving 14 bases between the germline ends. The CDR3 loop reads CASRPGQTPEAFF. The CDR3 DNA sequence: TGTGCCAGCAGGCCCGGACAGACCCCTGAAGCTTTCTTT.

The table lists this clone with a few counts. J is TRBJ2-5 and V is TRBV6-4, with D maybe TRBD2 (5 bases). V lost 0 bases and J lost 6, with 8 bases in between. The CDR3 contains 13 residues. The germline V gene encodes CDR1 MRHNA and CDR2 SNTAGT. Here the CDR3 DNA reads TGTGCCAGCAGTGACTCTGAGGGAAAGACCCAGTACTTC. This codes for CASSDSEGKTQYF.

The V gene is TRBV30, the J gene TRBJ1-2; D possibly corresponds to TRBD1 (5 bases). The CDR3 contains 14 residues. V dropped 0 bases and J dropped 0 bases, with 8 bases sitting between them. The germline V gene has CDR1 GTSNPN and CDR2 SVGIG (reference sequence). Here the CDR3 reads CAWSVQTANYGYTF. CDR3 DNA: TGTGCCTGGAGTGTACAGACAGCTAACTATGGCTACACCTTC.

This rearrangement joins TRBV7-9 to TRBJ2-7, with unresolved D. Germline V CDR1 and CDR2: SEHNR, FQNEAQ (reference sequence). The V and J ends lost 7 bases and 3 bases respectively, with 10 bases between them. The CDR3 is 12 amino acids. CDR3 residues: CASTHESYEQYF. The CDR3 DNA is TGTGCCAGCACCCACGAGAGCTACGAGCAGTACTTC.

The gene calls are TRBV10-1 and TRBJ1-4; D may be TRBD1 (6 bases). Trimming left V 6 bases short and J 1 base short, with 9 bases between. The CDR3 contains 14 residues. From germline, CDR1 is WNHNN and CDR2 SYGVQD (reference sequence). The CDR3 DNA reads TGCGCCAGCAGACCACAGGGAACTAATGAAAAACTGTTTTTT. Translated: CASRPQGTNEKLFF.

The V gene is TRBV24-1, the J gene TRBJ1-3, with a weak D call TRBD1 (5 bases). Germline V gene lookup returns CDR1 KGHDR and CDR2 SFDVKD. Trimming cost V 5 bases and J 0 bases, with 7 bases left between them. The CDR3 is made up of 14 amino acids. The CDR3 protein is CATSAGGSGNTIYF. Here the CDR3 DNA reads TGTGCCACCAGTGCGGGGGGCTCTGGAAACACCATATATTTT.

This sequence joins TRBV6-1 and TRBJ2-6; 8 bases align to TRBD1. The CDR3 runs 15 residues. With V trimmed by 4 bases and J by 4 bases, 3 bases remained unmatched. Germline V gene sequence: CDR1 MNHNS, CDR2 SASEGT. CDR3 in amino acids: CASSARGLGANVLTF. CDR3 bases: TGTGCCAGCAGTGCCAGGGGGCTAGGGGCCAACGTCCTGACTTTC.

The chain recombines TRBV4-1 with TRBJ2-3, with 9 bases matching TRBD2. Germline lookup yields CDR1 MGHRA and CDR2 YSYEKL. The CDR3 sequence is 13 residues long. V was clipped by 8 bases and J by 6 bases; unmatched bases: 6. CDR3 bases: TGCGCCAGCGGGGGACTAGCTGTGGATACGCAGTATTTT. This codes for CASGGLAVDTQYF.

The V and J genes are TRBV6-5 and TRBJ1-6; D is perhaps TRBD1 (6 bases). Germline values: CDR1 MNHEY, CDR2 SVGAGI. V was shortened by 6 bases and J by 9 bases, with 18 bases between the two germline ends. The CDR3 sequence is 15 residues long. CDR3 region: CASRHRVGTRSPLHF. The CDR3 nucleotides are TGTGCCAGCAGGCACAGGGTCGGCACGCGTTCACCCCTCCACTTT.

The chain recombines TRBV12-5 with TRBJ2-1; possible D gene TRBD2, 7 bases. Germline V lookup: CDR1 LGHNT, CDR2 FRNRAP. The CDR3 is 15 residues long. V was cut by 2 bases and J by 8 bases, with 16 bases left in between. CDR3 loop: CASGLTGGTLDEQFF. CDR3 DNA: TGTGCTAGTGGTTTGACGGGGGGCACGTTGGATGAGCAGTTCTTC. The full variable domain, with the rest looked up from reference TRBV12-5 and TRBJ2-1, is DARVTQTPRHKVTEMGQEVTMRCQPILGHNTVFWYRQTMMQGLELLAYFRNRAPLDDSGMPKDRFSAEMPDATLATLKIQPSEPRDSAVYFCASGLTGGTLDEQFFGPGTRLTVL.

The chain employs TRBV10-3 and TRBJ1-1, with D possibly TRBD1 on 5 matching bases. From germline, CDR1 is ENHRY and CDR2 SYGVKD. The V end lost 5 bases, the J end lost 0 bases, and 16 bases lay between the germline ends. CDR3 size: 16 residues. DNA of the CDR3: TGTGCCATCAGTAAGGGGTGGGAGGTCATGAACACTGAAGCTTTCTTT. Translated, it gives CAISKGWEVMNTEAFF.

This sequence joins TRBV15 and TRBJ1-1; weak D call: TRBD1 (5 bases). V was clipped by 1 base and J by 3 bases, with 9 bases between them. The V gene's germline CDR1 is LNHNV and CDR2 YYDKDF (reference sequence). The CDR3 has 14 amino acids. The CDR3 protein is CATSRGTTDTEAFF. CDR3 nucleotides: TGTGCCACCAGCAGAGGGACAACGGACACTGAAGCTTTCTTT.

The chain recombines TRBV24-1 with TRBJ1-5; D remains unclear. The CDR3 has 16 residues. V lost 3 bases and J 1 base, leaving 12 bases between the germline ends. Germline lookup yields CDR1 KGHDR and CDR2 SFDVKD. The DNA for the CDR3 is TGTGCCACCAGTGATCGGGGTGAGCGGAGCAATCAGCCCCAGCATTTT. The encoded protein is CATSDRGERSNQPQHF.

The V and J genes are TRBV5-5 and TRBJ1-1, with D perhaps TRBD1 (6 bases). This CDR3 has 15 amino acids. Germline V lookup: CDR1 SGHKS, CDR2 YYEKEE (reference sequence). Deletions cut 2 bases from V and 5 bases from J, with 16 bases between. The CDR3 DNA follows: TGTGCCAGCAGCTTAGAAGACAGGACTTGGACTGAAGCTTTCTTT. This translates into CASSLEDRTWTEAFF.

The genes are TRBV29-1 and TRBJ2-3; D gene unclear. The germline V and J ends were trimmed by 6 bases and 6 bases, with 13 bases remaining between them. Germline lookup yields CDR1 SQVTM and CDR2 ANQGSEA. CDR3 length: 12 amino acids. CDR3 bases: TGCAGCGTCAAACCTAGTTCCGATACGCAGTATTTT. Its translation is CSVKPSSDTQYF.

The chain carries TRBV10-2 and TRBJ2-3, with 9 bases fitting TRBD1. Per germline, CDR1 WSHSY and CDR2 SAAADI. J was trimmed by 3 bases and V by 6 bases; bases with no gene match: 1. This CDR3 is built from 13 residues. The CDR3 protein is CASRDRGTDTQYF. CDR3 coding DNA: TGCGCCAGCAGGGACAGGGGTACAGATACGCAGTATTTT.

The chain uses TRBV7-7 and TRBJ2-5, with 7 bases that match TRBD2. With V trimmed by 3 bases and J by 4 bases, 5 bases remained unmatched. Germline loops: CDR1 SSHAT, CDR2 FNYEAQ (reference sequence). This CDR3 region has 14 residues. The CDR3 loop reads CASSFLGGGETQYF. The CDR3 region has the DNA TGTGCCAGCAGCTTCCTGGGGGGGGGAGAGACCCAGTACTTC.

This rearrangement joins TRBV18 to TRBJ1-4; TRBD1 might be the D (5 bases). The CDR3 contains 15 residues. The germline V and J ends were trimmed by 3 bases and 11 bases, with 19 bases remaining between them. Germline-derived CDR1 and CDR2 are KGHSH and LQKENI. The CDR3 is CASSPPGSETRKLFF. CDR3 nucleotides: TGTGCCAGCTCACCCCCAGGGTCGGAGACCAGGAAACTGTTTTTT.

DNA for the CDR3: TGTGCCAGCAGTGTTCCGGACTATGGCTACACCTTC. Translating it yields CASSVPDYGYTF. The chain couples TRBV2 to TRBJ1-2, with D uncertain. Trimming left V 4 bases short and J 3 bases short, with 6 bases between. CDR1 is SNHLY, CDR2 FYNNEI, per germline. The CDR3 is made up of 12 amino acids.

The chain links TRBV6-1 to TRBJ2-3, with TRBD1 identical over 11 bases. There are 15 residues in the CDR3. CDR1 and CDR2 from the germline V gene are MNHNS and SASEGT. With 1 base clipped from V and 4 bases from J, the junction kept 1 base outside the gene matches. CDR3 sequence (DNA): TGTGCCAGCAGTGAAGGGACAGGGGGCGCAGATACGCAGTATTTT. It specifies CASSEGTGGADTQYF.

The chain uses TRBV6-5 and TRBJ1-6; 10 bases fit TRBD1. V lost 0 bases and J lost 8; bases outside the gene matches: 1. CDR1 and CDR2 (germline): MNHEY, SVGAGI. This CDR3 has 15 amino acids. CDR3 amino acids: CASSYSDRGDSPLHF. CDR3 nucleotides: TGTGCCAGCAGTTACTCGGACAGGGGGGATTCACCCCTCCACTTT.